This TCR beta chain was profiled in a study of Ad26.COV2.S vaccination and SARS-CoV-2 variants. Across the whole study: A COV1001 Ad26.COV2.S trial-arm participant provided the sample.

With respect to this clone: Its antigen is not known.

Broader study findings: For non-spike TCRs, breadth in vaccine recipients resembled that in placebo recipients. Following vaccination, spike-specific CD8+ and CD4+ T cell responses reportedly exhibited substantial breadth. Vaccine recipients surpassed placebo recipients in spike-specific TCR breadth.

Produced via immunoSEQ multiplex PCR; TCRdb's table is partial and in-frame only. The sample has 300,000 to 400,000 clones; roughly 87% are singletons. Treatment given: roughly 20 received Ad26.COV2.S at low or high dose, single or two shots; 5 received placebo; per-sample allocation not given. On day 63 after the first injection, vaccine and placebo recipients gave samples. The CDR3 contains 15 residues. V was clipped by 7 bases and J by 1 base, with 16 bases between them. The germline CDR1 and CDR2 sequences are LNHDA and SQIVND (reference sequence). The sequencing here drew on peripheral blood, taken in a trial of Ad26.COV2.S vaccine versus placebo. The receptor comes from a person aged 18 to 59 who received the Ad26.COV2.S COVID-19 vaccine or a placebo. The rearrangement uses TRBV19 and TRBJ2-5; D is unclear. The CDR3 loop is CASKSPHPGQETQYF. CDR3 coding DNA: TGTGCCAGTAAATCTCCCCACCCGGGCCAAGAGACCCAGTACTTC.